This T cell receptor beta chain derives from a study of CD4 and CD8 cells across lung adenocarcinoma regions. The patients had localized lung adenocarcinoma, a non-small cell subtype. TCRdb re-called the PCR reads with MiXCR, one entry per CDR3 protein. The repertoire holds tens of thousands of distinct CDR3 sequences, with approximately 52% as singletons. The CDR3 has 14 residues. The ends lost 2 bases at V and 4 bases at J; junction bases unmatched: 3. Germline V CDR1 and CDR2: SGHRS, YFSETQ. The chain is built from TRBV5-1 and TRBJ1-1, with 9 positions matching TRBD1. Source material: CD4+ T cells from the center of a lung tumor. This clonotype originated in a male donor with lung adenocarcinoma. The CD4 and CD8 labels of this study may be unreliable. The CDR3 DNA reads TGCGCCAGCAGCTTTACAGGGGGCGGCACTGAAGCTTTCTTT. It is translated as CASSFTGGGTEAFF.